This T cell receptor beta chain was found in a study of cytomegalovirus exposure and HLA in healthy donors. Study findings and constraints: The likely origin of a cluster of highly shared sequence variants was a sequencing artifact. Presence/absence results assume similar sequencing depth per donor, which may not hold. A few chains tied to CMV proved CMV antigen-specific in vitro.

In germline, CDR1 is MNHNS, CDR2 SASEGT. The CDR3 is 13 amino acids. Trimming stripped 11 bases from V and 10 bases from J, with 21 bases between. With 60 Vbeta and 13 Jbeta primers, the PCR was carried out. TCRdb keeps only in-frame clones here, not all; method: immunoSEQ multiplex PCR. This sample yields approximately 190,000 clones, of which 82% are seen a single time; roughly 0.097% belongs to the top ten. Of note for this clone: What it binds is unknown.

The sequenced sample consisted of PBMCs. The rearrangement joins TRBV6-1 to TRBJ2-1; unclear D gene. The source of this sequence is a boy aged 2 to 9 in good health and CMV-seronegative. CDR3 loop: CAHSLTVLGEQFF. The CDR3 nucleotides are TGTGCCCACTCTTTAACAGTCCTTGGCGAGCAGTTCTTC.